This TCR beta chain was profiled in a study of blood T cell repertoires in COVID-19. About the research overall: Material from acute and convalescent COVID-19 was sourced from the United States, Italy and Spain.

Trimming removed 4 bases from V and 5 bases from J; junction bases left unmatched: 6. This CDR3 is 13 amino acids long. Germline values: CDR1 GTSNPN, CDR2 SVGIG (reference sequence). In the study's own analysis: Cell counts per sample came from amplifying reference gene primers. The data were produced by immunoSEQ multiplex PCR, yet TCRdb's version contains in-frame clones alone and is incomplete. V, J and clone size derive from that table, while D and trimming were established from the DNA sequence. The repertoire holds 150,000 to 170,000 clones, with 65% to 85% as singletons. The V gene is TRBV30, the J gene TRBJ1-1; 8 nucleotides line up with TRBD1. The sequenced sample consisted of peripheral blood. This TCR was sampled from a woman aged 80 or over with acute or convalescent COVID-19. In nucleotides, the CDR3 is TGTGCCTGGACTTCAGGGGGCAGAACTGAAGCTTTCTTT. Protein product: CAWTSGGRTEAFF.